This passage covers 30 T cell receptor beta chains from one sample sequenced in a study of graft-versus-host responses after intestinal transplantation. Their antigens are not known. Repertoires were generated with immunoSEQ multiplex PCR, while TCRdb's copy carries only in-frame clones and drops some. The sample holds tens of thousands of clones; around 92% are singletons and the top ten take nearly 2.5%. The source was unstimulated CD8+ T cells sorted from spleen or lymph node cells, collected before intestinal transplant. The origin of the receptors is a human donor who received an intestinal transplant.

The rearrangement links TRBV25-1 to TRBJ1-1; 7 bases match TRBD1. V lost 3 bases and J lost 0; bases outside the gene matches: 10. Germline V gives CDR1 MGHDK, CDR2 SYGVNS. The CDR3 is made up of 17 amino acids. The CDR3 region is CASSDGTDRYMNTEAFF. DNA for the CDR3: TGTGCCAGCAGTGATGGGACAGACCGCTACATGAACACTGAAGCTTTCTTT.

This clone was seen only once. The V and J genes are TRBV9 and TRBJ2-7; 14 nucleotides align to TRBD2. V trimming: 1 base; J trimming: 5 bases; junction bases outside the gene matches: 5. The CDR3 contains 16 residues. Germline assignment: CDR1 SGDLS and CDR2 YYNGEE. The CDR3 DNA reads as TGTGCCAGCAGCGTATCCTGGGGACTAGCGGGAGACGAGCAGTACTTC. Its protein is CASSVSWGLAGDEQYF.

The chain is built from TRBV27 and TRBJ1-1; D might be TRBD1 (6 bases). The CDR3 is 15 residues long. Germline values: CDR1 MNHEY, CDR2 SMNVEV (reference sequence). Trimming stripped 0 bases from V and 2 bases from J, with 10 bases between. As DNA, the CDR3 is TGTGCCAGCAGTTTATCGTTGGGACAAAACACTGAAGCTTTCTTT. Amino acid sequence: CASSLSLGQNTEAFF.

This chain joins TRBV19 and TRBJ1-2, with D unclear. The germline V and J ends were trimmed by 1 base and 4 bases, with 7 bases remaining between them. Germline CDR1 is LNHDA and CDR2 is SQIVND (reference sequence). This CDR3 region has 13 residues. CDR3 DNA sequence: TGTGCCAGTAGTATAGGCGTGGTCTATGGCTACACCTTC. This codes for CASSIGVVYGYTF.

Concerning this clone itself: The junction departs from germline at one end; a sequencing error may be responsible. The J gene is TRBJ1-5, the V gene TRBV27; 7 bases align to TRBD1. The CDR3 extends over 15 amino acids. Germline V gene sequence: CDR1 MNHEY, CDR2 SMNVEV (reference sequence). CDR3 bases: TGTGCCAGCAGTTTAGGACAGGATAGCGATCAGCCCCAGCATTTT. This sequence encodes CASSLGQDSDQPQHF.

This rearrangement joins TRBV15 to TRBJ1-5, with TRBD1 matching 7 bases. V shed 0 bases and J 11 bases; nucleotides not matched to a gene: 4. CDR1 and CDR2 from the germline V gene are LNHNV and YYDKDF (reference sequence). This CDR3 is built from 13 residues. DNA of the CDR3: TGTGCCACCAGCAGAGATAGGGGGCCCTCCCAGCATTTT. Translated: CATSRDRGPSQHF.

The rearrangement uses TRBV5-6 and TRBJ1-1; no definite D call. The germline V and J ends were trimmed by 1 base and 11 bases, with 21 bases remaining between them. This CDR3 has 15 residues. The V gene's germline CDR1 is SGHDT and CDR2 YYEEEE. The chain's CDR3 is CASSLSLSHHPKAFF. CDR3 coding DNA: TGTGCCAGCAGCTTGAGCTTATCCCACCACCCCAAGGCTTTCTTT.

The J gene is TRBJ2-7, the V gene TRBV19, with D perhaps matching TRBD2 (6 bases). The CDR3 has 14 residues. Trimming cost V 4 bases and J 2 bases, with 12 bases left between them. Germline assignment: CDR1 LNHDA and CDR2 SQIVND (reference sequence). CDR3 coding DNA: TGTGCCAGTAGTACAGGAGGGGCAACCTACGAGCAGTACTTC. It codes for CASSTGGATYEQYF. Complete variable domain (other parts from reference TRBV19 and TRBJ2-7): DGGITQSPKYLFRKEGQNVTLSCEQNLNHDAMYWYRQDPGQGLRLIYYSQIVNDFQKGDIAEGYSVSREKKESFPLTVTSAQKNPTAFYLCASSTGGATYEQYFGPGTRLTVT.

The J gene is TRBJ2-4, the V gene TRBV5-4; the match to TRBD2 covers 8 bases. The CDR3 covers 15 residues. CDR1 and CDR2 from the germline V gene are SGHNT and YYREEE (reference sequence). The junction had 8 bases not matched to a gene; V was cut back by 4 bases and J by 5 bases. CDR3 nucleotides: TGTGCCAGCAGCCCTTCCGGGACTAGGGAAAACATTCAGTACTTC. It codes for CASSPSGTRENIQYF. The variable domain in full, with the rest retrieved from reference TRBV5-4 and TRBJ2-4, is ETGVTQSPTHLIKTRGQQVTLRCSSQSGHNTVSWYQQALGQGPQFIFQYYREEENGRGNFPPRFSGLQFPNYSSELNVNALELDDSALYLCASSPSGTRENIQYFGAGTRLSVL.

The chain carries TRBV6-6 and TRBJ1-1, with D possibly being TRBD1 (5 bases). CDR1 is MNHNY and CDR2 is SVGAGI in the germline V gene (reference sequence). CDR3 length equals 13 residues. Trimming took off 2 bases at V and 6 bases at J, with 10 bases between the two ends. Here the CDR3 reads CASSYGRGAEAFF. CDR3 nucleotide sequence: TGTGCCAGCAGTTACGGGAGGGGAGCTGAAGCTTTCTTT.

The rearrangement joins TRBV18 to TRBJ1-1; TRBD1 is a possible D gene (5 bases). This CDR3 is 12 amino acids long. Germline lookup yields CDR1 KGHSH and CDR2 LQKENI. Between the trimmed V and J ends, which lost 2 bases and 9 bases, there was a span of 10 bases. The DNA for the CDR3 is TGTGCCAGCTCACCATCGGCAGGGAAAGCTTTCTTT. Amino acids: CASSPSAGKAFF.

The gene calls are TRBV27 and TRBJ2-3, with D possibly TRBD2 on 7 matching bases. Germline V CDR1 and CDR2: MNHEY, SMNVEV (reference sequence). Trimming removed 6 bases at V and 0 bases at J, with 28 bases between. The length of the CDR3 is 20 residues. DNA of the CDR3: TGTGCCAGCAGCCAGGGTCGGGGGGCGAACCTCTCTTCTAGCACAGATACGCAGTATTTT. Its translation: CASSQGRGANLSSSTDTQYF.

As for this clone: Sequence at one end of the junction differs from germline and may be a read error. CDR3 region: CASSSGQGNPEAFF. In DNA form, the CDR3 reads TGTGCCAGCAGCTCGGGACAGGGGAACCCTGAAGCTTTCTTT. The chain recombines TRBV7-4 with TRBJ1-1; 10 positions match TRBD1. CDR3 length: 14 residues. Germline loops: CDR1 SGHVT, CDR2 SQSDAQ.

This chain uses TRBV27 with TRBJ2-1, with D possibly TRBD2 on 5 matching bases. CDR3 length: 12 amino acids. Trimming shortened V by 3 bases and J by 10 bases, and 10 bases separated the two germline ends. CDR1 is MNHEY, CDR2 SMNVEV, per germline (reference sequence). The CDR3 loop is CASSFTAGEQFF. The CDR3 nucleotides read TGTGCCAGCAGTTTTACGGCGGGCGAGCAGTTCTTC.

This CDR3 is CASSPVVSYEQYF. Here the CDR3 DNA reads TGTGCCAGCTCACCAGTAGTATCCTACGAGCAGTACTTC. This chain connects TRBV18 to TRBJ2-7; no clear D gene. Per germline, CDR1 KGHSH and CDR2 LQKENI. This CDR3 region has 13 residues. Trimming cost V 2 bases and J 1 base, with 6 bases left between them.

This clone was detected once. CDR3 residues: CASSETSGTYNEQFF. The CDR3, as DNA: TGTGCCAGCAGCGAGACTAGCGGGACATACAATGAGCAGTTCTTC. The chain combines TRBV9 with TRBJ2-1, with 11 bases lining up with TRBD2. The CDR3 extends over 15 amino acids. Trimming took 3 bases from V and 4 from J; bases not matched to a gene: 3. CDR1 is SGDLS and CDR2 is YYNGEE in the germline V gene.

This clone was detected once. The gene calls are TRBV5-1 and TRBJ2-1; 9 bases are a match to TRBD1. The trim removed 0 bases at V and 5 bases at J, leaving 6 bases unmatched. The CDR3 sequence is 16 residues long. The germline V gene has CDR1 SGHRS and CDR2 YFSETQ. The CDR3 loop reads CASSLGQGEPNNEQFF. CDR3 DNA sequence: TGCGCCAGCAGCTTGGGACAGGGGGAACCCAACAATGAGCAGTTCTTC.

This clone was found once. The V and J genes are TRBV9 and TRBJ2-1, with 7 positions matching TRBD1. With V trimmed by 0 bases and J by 8 bases, 11 bases remained unmatched. The CDR3 runs 16 residues. Per the germline V gene, CDR1 is SGDLS and CDR2 is YYNGEE. The CDR3 nucleotides read TGTGCCAGCAGCGTAGCGAGTGACAGGGTTAGGGATGAGCAGTTCTTC. Its protein product is CASSVASDRVRDEQFF.

J is TRBJ2-3 and V is TRBV18; no definite D call. CDR1 is KGHSH and CDR2 is LQKENI in the germline V gene. V dropped 2 bases and J dropped 3 bases, with 12 bases sitting between them. The CDR3 length is 15 residues. CDR3: CASSPEVKRTDTQYF. In nucleotides, the CDR3 is TGTGCCAGCTCACCAGAGGTCAAAAGGACAGATACGCAGTATTTT.

The chain employs TRBV18 and TRBJ2-3; D is perhaps TRBD1 (5 bases). The CDR3 is 14 amino acids. The germline gives CDR1 KGHSH, CDR2 LQKENI. The germline V and J ends were trimmed by 4 bases and 5 bases, with 13 bases remaining between them. The CDR3 DNA sequence: TGTGCCAGCTCACATATCTTTAGGGGAGATACGCAGTATTTT. Amino acid sequence: CASSHIFRGDTQYF. The whole variable domain, filled in from reference TRBV18 and TRBJ2-3, reads NAGVMQNPRHLVRRRGQEARLRCSPMKGHSHVYWYRQLPEEGLKFMVYLQKENIIDESGMPKERFSAEFPKEGPSILRIQQVVRGDSAAYFCASSHIFRGDTQYFGPGTRLTVL.

This clone was detected only once. The chain uses TRBV21-1 and TRBJ2-5; the table's D call of TRBD1 was not tested on the DNA. TRBV21-1 is termed a pseudogene. The CDR3 contains 14 residues. In DNA, the CDR3 is TGTGCCAGCAGCAGGGCAGGTCGCCAAGAGACCCAGTACTTC. Protein product: CASSRAGRQETQYF.

This chain uses TRBV4-1 with TRBJ2-7; 7 bases are shared with TRBD1. Germline V gene lookup returns CDR1 MGHRA and CDR2 YSYEKL. V lost 3 bases and J lost 3; bases outside the gene matches: 5. This CDR3 comprises 14 residues. The CDR3 sequence is CASSHLTGIYEQYF. CDR3 DNA: TGCGCCAGCAGCCACCTGACAGGGATCTACGAGCAGTACTTC.

Concerning this clone: Compared with germline, one end of the junction differs, possibly owing to a read error. V usage is TRBV10-1 and J usage is TRBJ1-5; D is uncertain. The length of the CDR3 is 13 residues. CDR1 is WNHNN and CDR2 is SYGVQD in the germline V gene (reference sequence). As DNA, the CDR3 is TGCGCCAGCAGTGAGAGTAGCGATCAGCCCCAGCATTTT. It yields the protein CASSESSDQPQHF.

This clone was counted a single time. This sequence joins TRBV5-4 and TRBJ2-1, with TRBD1 matching over 11 bases. The CDR3 consists of 15 residues. From germline, CDR1 is SGHNT and CDR2 YYREEE (reference sequence). V gave up 1 base and J gave up 7 bases; unmatched junction bases: 4. CDR3 region: CASSLPGTGGNEQFF. Written as DNA, the CDR3 is TGTGCCAGCAGCTTGCCCGGGACAGGGGGGAATGAGCAGTTCTTC.

The rearrangement uses TRBV5-6 and TRBJ2-7; 15 bases map to TRBD2. The CDR3 is 16 amino acids. Germline-derived CDR1 and CDR2 are SGHDT and YYEEEE. J was trimmed by 5 bases and V by 2 bases; bases with no gene match: 5. CDR3 DNA sequence: TGTGCCAGCAGCTTAGGGACTAGCGGGGGGAGGGACGAGCAGTACTTC. It is translated as CASSLGTSGGRDEQYF.

The chain couples TRBV20-1 to TRBJ2-7; 7 bases align to TRBD2. This CDR3 contains 11 residues. Germline CDR1 is DFQATT and CDR2 is SNEGSKA (reference sequence). J gave up 5 bases and V 3 bases, and 1 base lay outside the gene matches. CDR3 DNA: TGCAGTGCTAGCGCGGGGGACGAGCAGTACTTC. The encoded protein is CSASAGDEQYF.

The chain carries TRBV27 and TRBJ2-1, with unresolved D. The germline V gene encodes CDR1 MNHEY and CDR2 SMNVEV (reference sequence). V shed 8 bases and J shed 4 bases, with 6 bases lying between them. This CDR3 has 11 residues. The chain's CDR3 is CASGIYNEQFF. CDR3 in DNA: TGTGCCAGCGGCATTTACAATGAGCAGTTCTTC.

This rearrangement joins TRBV28 to TRBJ1-2; TRBD1 is a possible D gene (5 bases). Germline V gene sequence: CDR1 MDHEN, CDR2 SYDVKM. The CDR3 covers 15 residues. The V and J ends lost 3 bases and 5 bases respectively, with 16 bases between them. The CDR3 sequence: CASSFPGRTRYGYTF. DNA of the CDR3: TGTGCCAGCAGTTTCCCCGGACGGACAAGATATGGCTACACCTTC.

The V gene is TRBV4-1, the J gene TRBJ1-5, with no clear D. The CDR3 extends over 15 amino acids. V lost 1 base and J 3 bases, leaving 10 bases between the germline ends. Germline V gene sequence: CDR1 MGHRA, CDR2 YSYEKL. Here the CDR3 reads CASSQGDLINQPQHF. The CDR3 region has the DNA TGCGCCAGCAGCCAAGGAGATCTCATCAATCAGCCCCAGCATTTT.

This clone was found once. This rearrangement joins TRBV28 to TRBJ2-5; no clear D. Germline CDR1 is MDHEN and CDR2 is SYDVKM. Deletions cut 2 bases from V and 0 bases from J, with 7 bases between. CDR3 length: 14 residues. The CDR3 DNA is TGTGCCAGCAGTTTACTGGAGTACCAAGAGACCCAGTACTTC. It is translated as CASSLLEYQETQYF.